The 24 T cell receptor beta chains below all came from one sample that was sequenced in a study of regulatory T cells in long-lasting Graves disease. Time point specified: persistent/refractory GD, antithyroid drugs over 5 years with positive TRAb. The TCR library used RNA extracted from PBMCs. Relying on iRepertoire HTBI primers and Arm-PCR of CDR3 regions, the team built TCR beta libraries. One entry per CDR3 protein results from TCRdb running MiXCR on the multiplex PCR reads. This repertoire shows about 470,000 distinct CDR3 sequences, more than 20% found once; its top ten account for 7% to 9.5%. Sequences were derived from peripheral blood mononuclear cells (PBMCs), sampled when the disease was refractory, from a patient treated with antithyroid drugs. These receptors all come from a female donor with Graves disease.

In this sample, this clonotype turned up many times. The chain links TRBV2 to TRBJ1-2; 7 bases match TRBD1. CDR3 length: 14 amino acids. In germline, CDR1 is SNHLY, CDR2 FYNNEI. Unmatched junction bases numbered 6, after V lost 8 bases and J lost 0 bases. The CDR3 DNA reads TGTGCCAGCGTCAGGGGGACCTCTAACTATGGCTACACCTTC. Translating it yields CASVRGTSNYGYTF.

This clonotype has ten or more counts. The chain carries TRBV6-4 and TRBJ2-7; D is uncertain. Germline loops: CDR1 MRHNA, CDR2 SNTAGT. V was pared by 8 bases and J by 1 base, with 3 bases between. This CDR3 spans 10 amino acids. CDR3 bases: TGTGCCAGCGGTTCCTACGAGCAGTACTTC. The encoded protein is CASGSYEQYF.

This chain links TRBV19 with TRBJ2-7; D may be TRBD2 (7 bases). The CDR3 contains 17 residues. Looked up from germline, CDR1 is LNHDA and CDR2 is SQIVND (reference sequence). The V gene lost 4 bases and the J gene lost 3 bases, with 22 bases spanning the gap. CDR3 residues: CASSTRRGRGASYEQYF. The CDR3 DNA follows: TGTGCCAGTAGTACCCGACGTGGACGGGGGGCCAGCTACGAGCAGTACTTC. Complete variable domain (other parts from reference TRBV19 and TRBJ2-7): DGGITQSPKYLFRKEGQNVTLSCEQNLNHDAMYWYRQDPGQGLRLIYYSQIVNDFQKGDIAEGYSVSREKKESFPLTVTSAQKNPTAFYLCASSTRRGRGASYEQYFGPGTRLTVT.

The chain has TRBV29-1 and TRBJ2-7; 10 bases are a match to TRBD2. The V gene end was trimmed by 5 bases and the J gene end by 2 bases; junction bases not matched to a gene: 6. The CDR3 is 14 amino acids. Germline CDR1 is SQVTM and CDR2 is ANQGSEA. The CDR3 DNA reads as TGCAGCGTTTCAGGACTAGCGGAGCCCTACGAGCAGTACTTC. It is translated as CSVSGLAEPYEQYF.

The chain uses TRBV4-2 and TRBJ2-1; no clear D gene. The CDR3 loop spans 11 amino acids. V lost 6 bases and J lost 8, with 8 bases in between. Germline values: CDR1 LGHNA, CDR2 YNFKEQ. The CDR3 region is CASRVGHEQFF. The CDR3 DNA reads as TGTGCCAGCAGGGTCGGTCATGAGCAGTTCTTC.

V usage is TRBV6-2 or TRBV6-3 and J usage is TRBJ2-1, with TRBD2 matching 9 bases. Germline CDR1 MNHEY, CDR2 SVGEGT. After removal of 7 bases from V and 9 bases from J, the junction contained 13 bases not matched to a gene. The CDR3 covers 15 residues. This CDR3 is CASTPSSGRSIEQFF. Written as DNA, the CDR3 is TGTGCCAGCACCCCGTCGAGCGGGAGGAGCATTGAGCAGTTCTTC.

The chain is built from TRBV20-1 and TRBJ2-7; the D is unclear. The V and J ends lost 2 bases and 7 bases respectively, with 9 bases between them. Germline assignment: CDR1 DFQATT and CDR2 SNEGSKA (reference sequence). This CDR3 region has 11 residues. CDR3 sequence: CSARPSEEQYF. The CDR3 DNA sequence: TGCAGTGCTAGACCCTCGGAAGAGCAGTACTTC.

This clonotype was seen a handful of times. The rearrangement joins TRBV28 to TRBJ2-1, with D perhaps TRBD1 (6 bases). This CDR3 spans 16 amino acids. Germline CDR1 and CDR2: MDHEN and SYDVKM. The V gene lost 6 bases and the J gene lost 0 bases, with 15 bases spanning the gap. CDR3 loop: CASRIQGFYSYNEQFF. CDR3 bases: TGTGCCAGCAGAATACAGGGCTTCTACTCCTACAATGAGCAGTTCTTC.

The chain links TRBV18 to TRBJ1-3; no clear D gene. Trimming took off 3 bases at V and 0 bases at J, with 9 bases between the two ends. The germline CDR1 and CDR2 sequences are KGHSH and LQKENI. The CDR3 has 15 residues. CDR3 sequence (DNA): TGTGCCAGCTCACCCCCCGCCCACTCTGGAAACACCATATATTTT. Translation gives CASSPPAHSGNTIYF.

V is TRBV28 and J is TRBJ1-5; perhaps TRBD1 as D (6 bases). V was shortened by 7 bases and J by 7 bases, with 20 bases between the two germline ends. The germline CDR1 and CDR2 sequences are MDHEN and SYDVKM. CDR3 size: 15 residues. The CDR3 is CASKRVGTGAQPQHF. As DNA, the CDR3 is TGTGCCAGCAAGAGGGTGGGTACGGGGGCGCAGCCCCAGCATTTT.

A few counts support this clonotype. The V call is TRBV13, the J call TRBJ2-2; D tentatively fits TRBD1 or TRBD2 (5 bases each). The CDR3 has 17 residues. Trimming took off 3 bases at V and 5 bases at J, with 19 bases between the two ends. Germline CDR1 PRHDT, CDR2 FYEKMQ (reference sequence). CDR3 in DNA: TGTGCCAGCAGCTTTGAGTCGTGGGGACGCAAAACCGGGGAGCTGTTTTTT. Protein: CASSFESWGRKTGELFF.

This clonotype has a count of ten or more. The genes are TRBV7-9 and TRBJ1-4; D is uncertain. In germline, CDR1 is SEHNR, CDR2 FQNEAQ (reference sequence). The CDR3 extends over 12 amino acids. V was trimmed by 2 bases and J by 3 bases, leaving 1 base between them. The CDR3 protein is CASSLPNEKLFF. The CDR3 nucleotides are TGTGCCAGCAGCTTACCTAATGAAAAACTGTTTTTT.

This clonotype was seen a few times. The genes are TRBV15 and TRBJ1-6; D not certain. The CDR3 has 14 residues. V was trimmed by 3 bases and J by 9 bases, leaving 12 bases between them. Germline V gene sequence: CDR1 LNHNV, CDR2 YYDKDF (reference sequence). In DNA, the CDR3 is TGTGCCACCAGCAGGGGAGGCGATGGTTCACCCCTCCACTTT. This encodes CATSRGGDGSPLHF.

CDR3 sequence (DNA): TGTGCCAGCAGTTACTCGAGGCAGGGTGGGACCGGGGAGCTGTTTTTT. It specifies CASSYSRQGGTGELFF. The chain is built from TRBV6-5 and TRBJ2-2; D perhaps matches TRBD1 (5 bases). The V gene lost 0 bases and the J gene lost 5 bases, with 13 bases spanning the gap. Germline CDR1 is MNHEY and CDR2 is SVGAGI. The CDR3 contains 16 residues.

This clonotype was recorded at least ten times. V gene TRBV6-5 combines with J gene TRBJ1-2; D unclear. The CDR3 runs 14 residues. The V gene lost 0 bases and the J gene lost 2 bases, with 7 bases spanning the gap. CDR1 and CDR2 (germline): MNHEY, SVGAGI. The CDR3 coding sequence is TGTGCCAGCAGTTACTCGACCGGCAACTATGGCTACACCTTC. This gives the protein CASSYSTGNYGYTF.

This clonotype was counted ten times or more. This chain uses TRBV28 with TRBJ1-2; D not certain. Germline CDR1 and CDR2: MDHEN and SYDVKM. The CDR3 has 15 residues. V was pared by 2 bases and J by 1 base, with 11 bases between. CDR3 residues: CASSLVGGLNYGYTF. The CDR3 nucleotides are TGTGCCAGCAGTTTAGTTGGCGGCCTTAACTATGGCTACACCTTC.

The DNA of the CDR3 is TGTGCCAGTAGGGGGGGGGCAGCGAACACTGAAGCTTTCTTT. It yields the protein CASRGGAANTEAFF. The rearrangement uses TRBV19 and TRBJ1-1; D is possibly TRBD1 (6 bases). The CDR3 is 14 amino acids. Per germline, CDR1 LNHDA and CDR2 SQIVND (reference sequence). V lost 6 bases to trimming and J lost 1 base, with 12 bases between them. Drawing the rest from reference TRBV19 and TRBJ1-1, the complete variable domain is DGGITQSPKYLFRKEGQNVTLSCEQNLNHDAMYWYRQDPGQGLRLIYYSQIVNDFQKGDIAEGYSVSREKKESFPLTVTSAQKNPTAFYLCASRGGAANTEAFFGQGTRLTVV.

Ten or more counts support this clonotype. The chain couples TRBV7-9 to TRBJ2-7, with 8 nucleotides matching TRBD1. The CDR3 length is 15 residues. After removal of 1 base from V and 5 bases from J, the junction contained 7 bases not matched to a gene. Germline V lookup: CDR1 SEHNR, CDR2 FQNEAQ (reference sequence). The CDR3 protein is CASSLGTRGRNEQYF. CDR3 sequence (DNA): TGTGCCAGCAGCTTAGGAACCAGGGGGCGAAACGAGCAGTACTTC.

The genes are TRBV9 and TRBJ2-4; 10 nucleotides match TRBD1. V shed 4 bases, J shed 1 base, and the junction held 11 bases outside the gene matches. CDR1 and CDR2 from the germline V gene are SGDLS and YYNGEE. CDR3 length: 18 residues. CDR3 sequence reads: CASSLDGTGVSAKNIQYF. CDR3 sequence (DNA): TGTGCCAGCAGCCTTGACGGGACAGGGGTTTCTGCCAAAAACATTCAGTACTTC.

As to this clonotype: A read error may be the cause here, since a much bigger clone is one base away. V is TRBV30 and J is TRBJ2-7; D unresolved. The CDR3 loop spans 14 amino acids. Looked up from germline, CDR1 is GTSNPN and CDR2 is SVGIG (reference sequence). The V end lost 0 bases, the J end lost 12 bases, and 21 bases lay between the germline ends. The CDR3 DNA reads TGTGCCTGGAGTGTACTGATAGGCCACCTTGGGTCGTACTTC. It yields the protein CAWSVLIGHLGSYF.

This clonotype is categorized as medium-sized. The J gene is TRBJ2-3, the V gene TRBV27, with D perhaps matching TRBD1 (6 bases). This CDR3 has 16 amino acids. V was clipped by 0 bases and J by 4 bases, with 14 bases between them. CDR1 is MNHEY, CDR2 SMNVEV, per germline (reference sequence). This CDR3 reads CASSLSGTNRADTQYF. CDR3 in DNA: TGTGCCAGCAGTTTATCTGGGACAAATAGGGCAGATACGCAGTATTTT.

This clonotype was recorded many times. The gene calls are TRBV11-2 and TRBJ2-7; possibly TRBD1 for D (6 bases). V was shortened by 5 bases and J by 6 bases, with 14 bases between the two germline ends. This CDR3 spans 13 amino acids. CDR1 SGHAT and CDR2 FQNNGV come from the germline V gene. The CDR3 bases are TGTGCCAGCAGCGTACTCCAAGGGGGCGAGCAGTACTTC. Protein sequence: CASSVLQGGEQYF.

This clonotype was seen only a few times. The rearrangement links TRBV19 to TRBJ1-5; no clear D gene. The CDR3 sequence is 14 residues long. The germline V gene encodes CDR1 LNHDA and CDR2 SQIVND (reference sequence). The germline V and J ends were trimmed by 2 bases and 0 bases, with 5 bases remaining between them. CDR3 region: CASSIKGSNQPQHF. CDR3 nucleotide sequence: TGTGCCAGTAGTATAAAGGGTAGCAATCAGCCCCAGCATTTT.

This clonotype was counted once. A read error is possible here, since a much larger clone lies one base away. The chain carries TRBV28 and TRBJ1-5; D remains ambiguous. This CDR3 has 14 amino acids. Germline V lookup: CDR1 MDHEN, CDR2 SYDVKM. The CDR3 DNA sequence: TGTGACAGCAGTGATCCCATCTACAATCAGCCCCAGCATTTT. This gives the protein CDSSDPIYNQPQHF.